This T cell receptor (beta chain) was sequenced for a study of shared clonotypes between healthy human individuals. The naive CD8 fraction comprised CD45RO-negative cells positively selected for CCR7 and excluded terminally differentiated effector memory CD45RA+ cells. Produced via immunoSEQ multiplex PCR; TCRdb's table is partial and in-frame only. Of roughly 850,000 clones listed, 95% to 97% are singletons. The CDR3 covers 13 residues. From germline, CDR1 is KGHSH and CDR2 LQKENI. V was cut by 3 bases and J by 7 bases, with 10 bases left in between. This TCR was recovered from a man aged 25-45 years in good health. The sample consisted of naive CD8+ T cells sorted from blood. The V gene is TRBV18, the J gene TRBJ2-1; weak D call: TRBD2 (6 bases). The CDR3 sequence is CASSPLATNEQFF. CDR3 sequence (DNA): TGTGCCAGCTCACCGCTAGCGACAAATGAGCAGTTCTTC.